The 19 T cell receptor beta chains below come from one sample, sequenced in a study of blood T cell repertoires in COVID-19. Sequencing used immunoSEQ multiplex PCR; TCRdb keeps in-frame clones, though not all of them. The table has about 170,000 clones, approximately 87% seen once. Specimen: peripheral blood. These TCRs come from an older woman with COVID-19, enrolled during active disease.

The chain is built from TRBV29-1 and TRBJ2-1; the D gene is possibly TRBD1 (6 bases). The CDR3 covers 12 residues. Trimming took off 8 bases at V and 1 base at J, with 9 bases between the two ends. Germline V gene lookup returns CDR1 SQVTM and CDR2 ANQGSEA. Here the CDR3 reads CSHRESYNEQFF. CDR3 DNA sequence: TGCAGCCACAGGGAGTCCTACAATGAGCAGTTCTTC.

This chain uses TRBV19 with TRBJ2-7; 7 bases fit TRBD1. Germline trimming cut 3 bases from V and 7 bases from J; bases unmatched to any gene: 9. In germline, CDR1 is LNHDA, CDR2 SQIVND (reference sequence). The CDR3 covers 14 residues. The chain's CDR3 is CASSMPGQVGEQYF. As DNA, the CDR3 is TGTGCCAGTAGTATGCCCGGACAGGTTGGAGAGCAGTACTTC.

The chain links TRBV6-2 or TRBV6-3 to TRBJ2-2; 7 bases are a match to TRBD2. The CDR3 loop spans 15 amino acids. The J segment lost 6 bases and the V segment lost 5 bases, leaving 9 bases of the junction unmatched. Per germline, CDR1 MNHEY and CDR2 SVGEGT. DNA of the CDR3: TGTGCCAGCAGTCTCTATGCGGGAGAGGCCGGGGAGCTGTTTTTT. Its translation is CASSLYAGEAGELFF.

This sequence joins TRBV7-2 and TRBJ2-4, with D perhaps TRBD1 (5 bases). This CDR3 is built from 16 residues. Per the germline V gene, CDR1 is SGHTA and CDR2 is FQGNSA. Trimming took off 1 base at V and 0 bases at J, with 10 bases between the two ends. The CDR3 sequence: CASSLDPQVAKNIQYF. The CDR3 nucleotides are TGTGCCAGCAGCTTAGATCCACAGGTAGCCAAAAACATTCAGTACTTC.

The gene calls are TRBV7-9 and TRBJ2-1; 16 bases are shared with TRBD2. The CDR3 loop spans 19 amino acids. With V trimmed by 5 bases and J by 2 bases, 9 bases remained unmatched. Germline-derived CDR1 and CDR2 are SEHNR and FQNEAQ (reference sequence). DNA of the CDR3: TGTGCCAGCAGCGGACCGGGACTAGCGGGAGGGCCTGCCTACAATGAGCAGTTCTTC. This encodes CASSGPGLAGGPAYNEQFF. The variable domain in full, completed from reference TRBV7-9 and TRBJ2-1, reads DTGVSQNPRHKITKRGQNVTFRCDPISEHNRLYWYRQTLGQGPEFLTYFQNEAQLEKSRLLSDRFSAERPKGSFSTLEIQRTEQGDSAMYLCASSGPGLAGGPAYNEQFFGPGTRLTVL.

V is TRBV7-9 and J is TRBJ2-7; 8 bases map to TRBD1. The CDR3 is 14 amino acids. In germline, CDR1 is SEHNR, CDR2 FQNEAQ (reference sequence). Trimming at V came to 8 bases and at J to 0 bases, leaving 6 bases not matched to a gene. CDR3 residues: CASCRDRLSYEQYF. CDR3 bases: TGTGCCAGCTGCCGGGACAGGCTCTCCTACGAGCAGTACTTC.

The CDR3 sequence: CASSLWTRGNEQFF. Here the CDR3 DNA reads TGTGCCAGCAGTTTATGGACTAGGGGTAATGAGCAGTTCTTC. The chain is built from TRBV27 and TRBJ2-1; 7 bases match TRBD2. This CDR3 contains 14 residues. The J segment lost 7 bases and the V segment lost 1 base, leaving 4 bases of the junction unmatched. The germline V gene has CDR1 MNHEY and CDR2 SMNVEV (reference sequence).

The V and J genes are TRBV19 and TRBJ2-1; D ambiguous. Germline lookup yields CDR1 LNHDA and CDR2 SQIVND (reference sequence). Trimming left V 1 base short and J 3 bases short, with 7 bases between. This CDR3 has 14 residues. The chain's CDR3 is CASSIGAGYNEQFF. DNA for the CDR3: TGTGCCAGTAGTATAGGCGCAGGCTACAATGAGCAGTTCTTC.

The V and J genes are TRBV4-3 and TRBJ1-5; maybe TRBD1 (6 bases). This CDR3 is built from 16 residues. Trimming took off 0 bases at V and 6 bases at J, with 15 bases between the two ends. From germline, CDR1 is LGHNA and CDR2 YSLEER. The CDR3 loop reads CASSQDTGRFTQPQHF. For the CDR3, the DNA is TGCGCCAGCAGCCAAGATACAGGGAGATTCACTCAGCCCCAGCATTTT.

This chain joins TRBV7-3 and TRBJ2-3; D remains unclear. The CDR3 contains 14 residues. Germline CDR1 is SGHTA and CDR2 is FQGTGA. The V end was cut by 2 bases, the J end by 3 bases, with 9 bases between. CDR3 nucleotides: TGTGCCAGCAGCTTAGCTCTCGGGACAGATACGCAGTATTTT. This sequence encodes CASSLALGTDTQYF.

The chain combines TRBV9 with TRBJ2-1; tentatively, D is TRBD2 (5 bases). Germline CDR1 reads SGDLS; CDR2 reads YYNGEE. The CDR3 extends over 14 amino acids. Trimming took off 3 bases at V and 8 bases at J, with 15 bases between the two ends. This CDR3 reads CASSAAGPGDEQFF. CDR3 DNA: TGTGCCAGCAGCGCCGCAGGTCCCGGGGATGAGCAGTTCTTC.

The J gene is TRBJ2-7, the V gene TRBV6-5; 7 bases line up with TRBD2. Germline V gives CDR1 MNHEY, CDR2 SVGAGI. The V gene end was trimmed by 5 bases and the J gene end by 3 bases; junction bases not matched to a gene: 7. The CDR3 extends over 14 amino acids. CDR3 nucleotides: TGTGCCAGCAGTCGAACCGGGACTAACTACGAGCAGTACTTC. Protein product: CASSRTGTNYEQYF.

The chain joins TRBV27 to TRBJ1-4; D possibly corresponds to TRBD1 (6 bases). Germline loops: CDR1 MNHEY, CDR2 SMNVEV (reference sequence). The V and J ends lost 7 bases and 3 bases respectively, with 15 bases between them. The CDR3 runs to 15 residues. The DNA for the CDR3 is TGTGCCAGCACTCCGAGGGGGACCCCTAATGAAAAACTGTTTTTT. It yields the protein CASTPRGTPNEKLFF.

This chain links TRBV6-5 with TRBJ2-1; 11 positions match TRBD2. CDR3 size: 15 residues. V gave up 9 bases and J gave up 5 bases; unmatched junction bases: 9. CDR1 and CDR2 from the germline V gene are MNHEY and SVGAGI. The CDR3, as DNA: TGTGCCAGTTCACTTAGCGGGAGGGCCGACAATGAGCAGTTCTTC. It is translated as CASSLSGRADNEQFF.

The rearrangement joins TRBV4-2 to TRBJ2-1; D possibly corresponds to TRBD2 (5 bases). This CDR3 contains 14 residues. Germline CDR1 and CDR2: LGHNA and YNFKEQ. V gave up 3 bases and J gave up 9 bases, with 15 bases separating them. The CDR3 DNA is TGTGCCAGCAGCCACGGACTGGGATTGCGTGAGCAGTTCTTC. Translated, it gives CASSHGLGLREQFF.

This chain connects TRBV7-2 to TRBJ2-7, with 7 bases aligning to TRBD1. The V segment lost 5 bases and the J segment 1 base; nucleotides outside the gene matches: 5. The CDR3 extends over 14 amino acids. Germline CDR1 reads SGHTA; CDR2 reads FQGNSA. The CDR3 is CASSKQGQSYEQYF. The CDR3 region has the DNA TGTGCCAGCAGCAAACAGGGACAGTCCTACGAGCAGTACTTC.

This clone appeared once. The V and J genes are TRBV4-1 and TRBJ2-7, with 7 bases matching TRBD2. The CDR3 extends over 17 amino acids. J lost 5 bases, V lost 0 bases, and 13 bases had no gene match. The germline V gene has CDR1 MGHRA and CDR2 YSYEKL. CDR3 DNA: TGCGCCAGCAGCCAAGACTGGGAGGGAGGGCCGGTAAACGAGCAGTACTTC. It translates to CASSQDWEGGPVNEQYF.

The V gene is TRBV5-4, the J gene TRBJ2-7; the D gene is possibly TRBD2 (6 bases). V dropped 4 bases and J dropped 1 base, with 9 bases sitting between them. The CDR3 spans 13 residues. Germline loops: CDR1 SGHNT, CDR2 YYREEE (reference sequence). The CDR3 sequence: CASSGGRSYEQYF. Written as DNA, the CDR3 is TGTGCCAGCAGCGGGGGGAGATCCTACGAGCAGTACTTC.

The CDR3 loop is CASSQVYGEEKLFF. DNA of the CDR3: TGCGCCAGCAGCCAAGTCTATGGAGAGGAAAAACTGTTTTTT. This sequence joins TRBV4-1 and TRBJ1-4, with D unresolved. Germline CDR1 and CDR2: MGHRA and YSYEKL. Trimming took 1 base from V and 8 from J, leaving 11 bases between them. The CDR3 contains 14 residues.